This TCR beta chain was identified in a study of radiotherapy plus CTLA-4 blockade in lung cancer. Whole-study results and caveats: After treatment with radiotherapy plus ipilimumab, TCR clones that came from the tumor expanded in blood.

The protocol was immunoSEQ multiplex PCR, while the TCRdb copy is restricted to in-frame clones and leaves out a portion. The sample records 13,000 to 15,000 clones, about 70% being singletons. The length of the CDR3 is 16 residues. Germline CDR1 is SNHLY and CDR2 is FYNNEI. V was trimmed by 4 bases and J by 6 bases, leaving 18 bases between them. Chemo-refractory metastatic non-small-cell lung cancer patients received focal radiation with ipilimumab CTLA-4 blockade. Note on this clone: The antigen is undetermined.

The material sequenced was peripheral blood, taken from a patient treated with radiotherapy plus ipilimumab. V and J are TRBV2 and TRBJ2-2, with D perhaps TRBD1 (6 bases). This clonotype was obtained from a human donor with non-small cell lung cancer whose response to radiotherapy plus ipilimumab could not be evaluated. CDR3 sequence reads: CASSVQGRRIAGELFF. For the CDR3, the DNA is TGTGCCAGCAGTGTTCAGGGGCGAAGGATTGCCGGGGAGCTGTTTTTT.